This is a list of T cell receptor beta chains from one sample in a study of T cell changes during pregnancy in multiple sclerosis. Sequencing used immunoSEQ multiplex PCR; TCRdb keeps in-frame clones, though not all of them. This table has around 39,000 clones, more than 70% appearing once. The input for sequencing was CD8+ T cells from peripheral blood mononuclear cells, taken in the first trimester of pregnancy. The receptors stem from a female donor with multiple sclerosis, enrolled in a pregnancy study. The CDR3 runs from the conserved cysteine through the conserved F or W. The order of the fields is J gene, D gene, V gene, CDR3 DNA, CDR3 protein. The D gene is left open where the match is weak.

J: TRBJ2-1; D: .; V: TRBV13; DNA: TGTGCCAGCAGCCCAGGGAATGAGCAGTTCTTC; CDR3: CASSPGNEQFF
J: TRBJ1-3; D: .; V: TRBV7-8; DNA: TGTGCCAGCAGCTTTACAGTGAGCTCTGGAAACACCATATATTTT; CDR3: CASSFTVSSGNTIYF
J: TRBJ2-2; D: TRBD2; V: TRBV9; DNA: TGTGCCAGCAGCGAGGGTGGGGGGGTCACCGGGGAGCTGTTTTTT; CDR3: CASSEGGGVTGELFF
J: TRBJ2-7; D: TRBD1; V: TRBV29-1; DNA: TGCAGCGTTCTGACAGGGGGGACCTACGAGCAGTACTTC; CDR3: CSVLTGGTYEQYF
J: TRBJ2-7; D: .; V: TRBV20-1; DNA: TGCAGTGCTAGGAGAGGCTACGAGCAGTACTTC; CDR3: CSARRGYEQYF
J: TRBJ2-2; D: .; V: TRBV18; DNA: TGTGCCAGCTCACCAAACGGGCGGGCCGGGGAGCTGTTTTTT; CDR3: CASSPNGRAGELFF
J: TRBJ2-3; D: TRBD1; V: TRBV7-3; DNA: TGTGCCAGCAGTTCGACAGGGGGAGGTACAGATACGCAGTATTTT; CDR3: CASSSTGGGTDTQYF
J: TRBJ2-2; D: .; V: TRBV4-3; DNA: TGCGCCAGCAGCCAGAACTGGGGAGAGGAGCTGTTTTTT; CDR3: CASSQNWGEELFF
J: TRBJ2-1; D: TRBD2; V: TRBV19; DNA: TGTGCCAGTAGTATAGGGGCGGCTAGCGGGTACAATGAGCAGTTCTTC; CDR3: CASSIGAASGYNEQFF
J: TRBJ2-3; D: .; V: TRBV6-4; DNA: TGTGCCAGCAGTGACGTAGCTGGAACTATCACAGATACGCAGTATTTT; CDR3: CASSDVAGTITDTQYF
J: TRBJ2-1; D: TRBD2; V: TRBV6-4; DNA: TGTGCCAGCAGTGAGGGCGGGGGGGCCGCCGATGAGCAGTTCTTC; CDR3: CASSEGGGAADEQFF
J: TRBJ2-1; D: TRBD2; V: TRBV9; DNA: TGTGCCAGCAGCGTAGAGGGGCTAGCGGGGGGGATTGAGCAGTTCTTC; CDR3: CASSVEGLAGGIEQFF
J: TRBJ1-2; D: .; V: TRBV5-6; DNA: TGTGCCAGCAGCTTTGGGACGGGGACACCCTACGGCTACACCTTC; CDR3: CASSFGTGTPYGYTF
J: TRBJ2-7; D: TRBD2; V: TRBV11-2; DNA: TGTGCCAGCAGCCGATGGGAGGGGAGCTCCTACGAGCAGTACTTC; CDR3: CASSRWEGSSYEQYF
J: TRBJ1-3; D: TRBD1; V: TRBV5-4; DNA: TGTGCCAGCAGCTTGGGGACAGGGGGCCTCGGAAACACCATATATTTT; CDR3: CASSLGTGGLGNTIYF
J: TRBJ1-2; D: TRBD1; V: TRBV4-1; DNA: TGCGCCAGCAGCCAGGCTTCCGACAGGGGATACGGCTACACCTTC; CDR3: CASSQASDRGYGYTF
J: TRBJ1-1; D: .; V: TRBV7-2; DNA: TGTGCCAGCAGCTTAGTGGTCAGGAACACTGAAGCTTTCTTT; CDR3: CASSLVVRNTEAFF
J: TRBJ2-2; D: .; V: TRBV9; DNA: TGTGCCAGCAGCGTAGCTGGCTCCGGGGAGCTGTTTTTT; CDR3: CASSVAGSGELFF
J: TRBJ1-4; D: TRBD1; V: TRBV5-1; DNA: TGCGCCAGCAGCTGGGGCCCGACAGGGTTTAATGAAAAACTGTTTTTT; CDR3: CASSWGPTGFNEKLFF
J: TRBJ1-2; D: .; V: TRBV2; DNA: TGTGCCAGACCTTCTAACTTCATCGGGGACTATGGCTACACCTTC; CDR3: CARPSNFIGDYGYTF
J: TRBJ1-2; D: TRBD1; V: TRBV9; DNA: TGTGCCAGCAGCGGACAGGGGACTAACTATGGCTACACCTTC; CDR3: CASSGQGTNYGYTF
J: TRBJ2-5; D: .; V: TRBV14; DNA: TGTGCCAGCAGCCCAGGGTTTCGAGAGACCCAGTACTTC; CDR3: CASSPGFRETQYF